A selection of T cell receptor beta chains follows, all from one sample in a study of cytomegalovirus exposure and HLA in healthy donors. Clones were sequenced by immunoSEQ multiplex PCR, and TCRdb holds only the in-frame ones, with some missing. The sample data list about 64,000 clones. Sequenced sample: PBMCs. The receptors stem from a woman aged 18-29 years in good health and CMV-seronegative. The CDR3 runs from the conserved cysteine through the conserved F or W. Fields, in order: J gene, D gene, V gene, CDR3 protein, CDR3 DNA. A D gene is named only where the DNA matches it firmly.

J gene: TRBJ2-7
D gene: NA
V gene: TRBV7-9
CDR3 protein: CASSLQYEQYF
CDR3 DNA: TGTGCCAGCAGCTTACAGTACGAGCAGTACTTC

J gene: TRBJ2-3
D gene: TRBD2
V gene: TRBV7-9
CDR3 protein: CASSLTSGITDTQYF
CDR3 DNA: TGTGCCAGCAGCCTTACTAGCGGGATAACAGATACGCAGTATTTT

J gene: TRBJ1-3
D gene: TRBD1
V gene: TRBV7-9
CDR3 protein: CASSVSLDRGSGNTIYF
CDR3 DNA: TGTGCCAGCAGCGTCTCTCTGGACAGGGGATCTGGAAACACCATATATTTT

J gene: TRBJ1-1
D gene: TRBD1
V gene: TRBV10-1
CDR3 protein: CASSDRGQALREAFF
CDR3 DNA: TGCGCCAGCAGTGACCGGGGACAGGCTTTGAGGGAAGCTTTCTTT

J gene: TRBJ1-5
D gene: TRBD1
V gene: TRBV19
CDR3 protein: CASSIRGQVSNQPQHF
CDR3 DNA: TGTGCCAGTAGTATTAGGGGACAGGTTAGCAATCAGCCCCAGCATTTT

J gene: TRBJ1-1
D gene: NA
V gene: TRBV25-1
CDR3 protein: CASSAKRTVGIMNTEAFF
CDR3 DNA: TGTGCCAGCAGTGCAAAGCGGACGGTGGGTATTATGAACACTGAAGCTTTCTTT

J gene: TRBJ1-1
D gene: NA
V gene: TRBV7-3
CDR3 protein: CASSRGMNTEAFF
CDR3 DNA: TGTGCCAGCAGTAGAGGTATGAACACTGAAGCTTTCTTT

J gene: TRBJ2-2
D gene: NA
V gene: TRBV5-5
CDR3 protein: CASSLGQRSGELFF
CDR3 DNA: TGTGCCAGCAGCTTAGGCCAGCGGTCCGGGGAGCTGTTTTTT

J gene: TRBJ1-1
D gene: NA
V gene: TRBV30
CDR3 protein: CAWSVAGGVAEAFF
CDR3 DNA: TGTGCCTGGAGTGTAGCGGGGGGGGTGGCTGAAGCTTTCTTT

J gene: TRBJ1-5
D gene: NA
V gene: TRBV7-8
CDR3 protein: CASSLVNSYPSQPQHF
CDR3 DNA: TGTGCCAGCAGCTTAGTAAACAGCTACCCAAGTCAGCCCCAGCATTTT

J gene: TRBJ1-1
D gene: NA
V gene: TRBV28
CDR3 protein: CASRKRNMRRNTEAFF
CDR3 DNA: TGTGCCAGCAGAAAGAGAAACATGAGGCGGAACACTGAAGCTTTCTTT

J gene: TRBJ1-1
D gene: TRBD1
V gene: TRBV29-1
CDR3 protein: CSVGQKLNTEAFF
CDR3 DNA: TGCAGCGTGGGACAGAAGCTGAACACTGAAGCTTTCTTT

J gene: TRBJ2-7
D gene: TRBD2
V gene: TRBV7-9
CDR3 protein: CASSTTSGGAAYEQYF
CDR3 DNA: TGTGCCAGCAGCACCACTAGCGGGGGGGCCGCCTACGAGCAGTACTTC

J gene: TRBJ1-1
D gene: TRBD1
V gene: TRBV18
CDR3 protein: CASSPGDSRGIWAFF
CDR3 DNA: TGTGCCAGCTCACCAGGGGACAGCCGCGGGATTTGGGCTTTCTTT

J gene: TRBJ2-5
D gene: TRBD2
V gene: TRBV9
CDR3 protein: CASSGSGGAKETQYF
CDR3 DNA: TGTGCCAGCAGCGGTAGCGGGGGGGCCAAAGAGACCCAGTACTTC

J gene: TRBJ2-5
D gene: TRBD2
V gene: TRBV10-2
CDR3 protein: CASSSGGYETQYF
CDR3 DNA: TGCGCCAGCAGTAGCGGGGGTTATGAGACCCAGTACTTC

J gene: TRBJ1-1
D gene: TRBD1
V gene: TRBV5-5
CDR3 protein: CASSSTGTGKEAFF
CDR3 DNA: TGTGCCAGCAGCTCCACCGGGACAGGGAAAGAAGCTTTCTTT

J gene: TRBJ2-3
D gene: TRBD1
V gene: TRBV4-2
CDR3 protein: CASSQELKGTGTDTQYF
CDR3 DNA: TGTGCCAGCAGCCAAGAATTAAAGGGGACAGGGACAGATACGCAGTATTTT

J gene: TRBJ2-2
D gene: TRBD2
V gene: TRBV18
CDR3 protein: CASSRSASGSTGELFF
CDR3 DNA: TGTGCCAGCTCACGCTCTGCTAGCGGGAGCACCGGGGAGCTGTTTTTT

J gene: TRBJ2-2
D gene: NA
V gene: TRBV7-3
CDR3 protein: CASSPGARGANTGELFF
CDR3 DNA: TGTGCCAGCAGCCCGGGAGCCAGGGGGGCGAACACCGGGGAGCTGTTTTTT

J gene: TRBJ1-1
D gene: NA
V gene: TRBV4-1
CDR3 protein: CASSQVIMNTEAFF
CDR3 DNA: TGCGCCAGCAGCCAAGTAATAATGAACACTGAAGCTTTCTTT

J gene: TRBJ1-1
D gene: TRBD1
V gene: TRBV27
CDR3 protein: CASSSYQGARTEAFF
CDR3 DNA: TGTGCCAGCTCTTCCTACCAGGGGGCGCGCACTGAAGCTTTCTTT

J gene: TRBJ1-2
D gene: NA
V gene: TRBV11-3
CDR3 protein: CASSPENRAGGYTF
CDR3 DNA: TGTGCCAGCAGCCCGGAGAACAGGGCAGGTGGCTACACCTTC

J gene: TRBJ1-1
D gene: NA
V gene: TRBV14
CDR3 protein: CASSDQVGRGVTEAFF
CDR3 DNA: TGTGCCAGCAGTGACCAGGTGGGGAGGGGCGTCACTGAAGCTTTCTTT

J gene: TRBJ2-7
D gene: NA
V gene: TRBV6-1
CDR3 protein: CASSELTARSSYEQYF
CDR3 DNA: TGTGCCAGCAGTGAACTAACGGCGAGGAGCTCCTACGAGCAGTACTTC

J gene: TRBJ1-2
D gene: NA
V gene: TRBV5-4
CDR3 protein: CASSLNRGNYGYTF
CDR3 DNA: TGTGCCAGCAGCTTGAATAGGGGGAACTATGGCTACACCTTC

J gene: TRBJ2-3
D gene: NA
V gene: TRBV5-1
CDR3 protein: CASSRTPGMGSSTDTQYF
CDR3 DNA: TGCGCCAGCAGCCGTACCCCCGGGATGGGGTCGAGCACAGATACGCAGTATTTT

J gene: TRBJ1-1
D gene: NA
V gene: TRBV4-1
CDR3 protein: CASSQVSTEAFF
CDR3 DNA: TGCGCCAGCAGCCAAGTTTCTACTGAAGCTTTCTTT

J gene: TRBJ1-5
D gene: TRBD1
V gene: TRBV6-1
CDR3 protein: CASSPQGRNNQPQHF
CDR3 DNA: TGTGCCAGCAGTCCACAGGGGAGGAACAATCAGCCCCAGCATTTT

J gene: TRBJ1-1
D gene: NA
V gene: TRBV6-1
CDR3 protein: CASSQGMNTEAFF
CDR3 DNA: TGTGCCAGCTCGCAGGGGATGAACACTGAAGCTTTCTTT

J gene: TRBJ2-5
D gene: TRBD1
V gene: TRBV30
CDR3 protein: CAWSVKGARETQYF
CDR3 DNA: TGTGCCTGGAGTGTAAAGGGGGCGCGGGAGACCCAGTACTTC

J gene: TRBJ2-1
D gene: NA
V gene: TRBV6-1
CDR3 protein: CASGRNNEQFF
CDR3 DNA: TGTGCCAGCGGGCGAAACAATGAGCAGTTCTTC

J gene: TRBJ1-1
D gene: TRBD1
V gene: TRBV11-1
CDR3 protein: CASSLTGIMNTEAFF
CDR3 DNA: TGTGCCAGCAGCTTGACAGGGATAATGAACACTGAAGCTTTCTTT

J gene: TRBJ2-1
D gene: TRBD1
V gene: TRBV4-1
CDR3 protein: CASSPHAAGGSSYNEQFF
CDR3 DNA: TGCGCCAGCAGCCCGCACGCCGCAGGGGGCTCGTCCTACAATGAGCAGTTCTTC

J gene: TRBJ1-1
D gene: NA
V gene: TRBV15
CDR3 protein: CATSSLDLGAEAFF
CDR3 DNA: TGTGCCACCAGCAGTCTGGATCTCGGGGCTGAAGCTTTCTTT

J gene: TRBJ1-1
D gene: NA
V gene: TRBV4-2
CDR3 protein: CASSQTTMVNTEAFF
CDR3 DNA: TGTGCCAGCAGCCAAACAACGATGGTGAACACTGAAGCTTTCTTT

J gene: TRBJ1-4
D gene: NA
V gene: TRBV5-1
CDR3 protein: CASSSSGGTNEKLFF
CDR3 DNA: TGCGCCAGCAGCTCGTCCGGGGGAACTAATGAAAAACTGTTTTTT

J gene: TRBJ1-5
D gene: NA
V gene: TRBV29-1
CDR3 protein: CSVAEGFGGNQPQHF
CDR3 DNA: TGCAGCGTTGCTGAGGGTTTTGGAGGCAATCAGCCCCAGCATTTT

J gene: TRBJ2-7
D gene: TRBD2
V gene: TRBV11-3
CDR3 protein: CASSKAGMAYEQYF
CDR3 DNA: TGTGCCAGCAGCAAAGCGGGGATGGCCTACGAGCAGTACTTC

J gene: TRBJ2-5
D gene: NA
V gene: TRBV5-1
CDR3 protein: CASSSGTAQETQYF
CDR3 DNA: TGCGCCAGCAGCTCCGGGACTGCCCAAGAGACCCAGTACTTC

J gene: TRBJ2-7
D gene: NA
V gene: TRBV2
CDR3 protein: CASSDGSSYEQYF
CDR3 DNA: TGTGCCAGCAGTGATGGGAGCTCCTACGAGCAGTACTTC

J gene: TRBJ2-1
D gene: TRBD2
V gene: TRBV7-8
CDR3 protein: CATREREGRNEQFF
CDR3 DNA: TGTGCCACCCGGGAGCGGGAGGGCCGGAATGAGCAGTTCTTC